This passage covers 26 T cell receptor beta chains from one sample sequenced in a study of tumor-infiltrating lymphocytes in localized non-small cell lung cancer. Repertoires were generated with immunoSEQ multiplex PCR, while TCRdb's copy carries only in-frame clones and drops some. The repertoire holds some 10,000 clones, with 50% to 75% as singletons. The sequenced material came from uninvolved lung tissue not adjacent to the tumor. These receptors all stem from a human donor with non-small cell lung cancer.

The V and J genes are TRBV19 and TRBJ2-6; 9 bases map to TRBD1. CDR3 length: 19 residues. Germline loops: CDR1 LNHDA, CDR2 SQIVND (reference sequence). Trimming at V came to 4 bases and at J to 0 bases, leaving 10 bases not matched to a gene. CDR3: CASSTYSGTGSSGANVLTF. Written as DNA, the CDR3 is TGTGCCAGTAGTACCTACTCCGGGACAGGGAGCTCTGGGGCCAACGTCCTGACTTTC.

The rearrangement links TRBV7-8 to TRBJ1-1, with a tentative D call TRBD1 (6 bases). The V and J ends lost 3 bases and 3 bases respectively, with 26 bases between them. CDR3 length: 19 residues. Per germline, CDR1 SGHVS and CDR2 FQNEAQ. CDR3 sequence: CASSFLAGRTRGRDTEAFF. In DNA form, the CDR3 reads TGTGCCAGCAGCTTCCTAGCGGGTAGAACAAGGGGGAGGGACACTGAAGCTTTCTTT.

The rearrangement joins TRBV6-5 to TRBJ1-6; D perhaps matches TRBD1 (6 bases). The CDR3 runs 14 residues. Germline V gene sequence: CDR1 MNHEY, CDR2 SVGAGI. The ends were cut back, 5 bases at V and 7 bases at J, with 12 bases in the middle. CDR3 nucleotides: TGTGCCAGCAGTCGTCGAGGGGGGAATTCACCCCTCCACTTT. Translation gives CASSRRGGNSPLHF.

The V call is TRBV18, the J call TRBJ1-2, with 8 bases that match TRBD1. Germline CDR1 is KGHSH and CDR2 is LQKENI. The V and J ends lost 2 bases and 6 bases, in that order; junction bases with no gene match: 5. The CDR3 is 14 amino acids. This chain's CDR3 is CASSPGTDRDGYTF. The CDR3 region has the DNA TGTGCCAGCTCACCAGGGACGGACAGGGATGGCTACACCTTC.

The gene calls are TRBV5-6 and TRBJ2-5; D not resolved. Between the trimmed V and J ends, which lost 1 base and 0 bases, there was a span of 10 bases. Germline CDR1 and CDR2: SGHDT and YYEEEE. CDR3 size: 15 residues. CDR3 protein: CASSLKAEYQETQYF. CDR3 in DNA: TGTGCCAGCAGCTTGAAGGCAGAGTACCAAGAGACCCAGTACTTC.

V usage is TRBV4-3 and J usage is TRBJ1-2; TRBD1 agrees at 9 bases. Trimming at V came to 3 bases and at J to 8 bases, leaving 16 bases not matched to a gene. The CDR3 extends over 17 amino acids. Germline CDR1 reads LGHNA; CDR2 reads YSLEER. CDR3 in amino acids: CASSQGDRAAVSEGYTF. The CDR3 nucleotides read TGCGCCAGCAGCCAGGGGGACAGGGCAGCCGTATCGGAAGGCTACACCTTC.

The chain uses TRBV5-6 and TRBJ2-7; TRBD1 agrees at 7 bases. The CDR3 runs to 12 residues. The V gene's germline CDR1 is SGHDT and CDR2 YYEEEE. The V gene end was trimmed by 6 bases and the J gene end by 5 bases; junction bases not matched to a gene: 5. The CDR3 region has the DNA TGTGCCAGCAACAGGGGATTCCACGAGCAGTACTTC. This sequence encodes CASNRGFHEQYF.

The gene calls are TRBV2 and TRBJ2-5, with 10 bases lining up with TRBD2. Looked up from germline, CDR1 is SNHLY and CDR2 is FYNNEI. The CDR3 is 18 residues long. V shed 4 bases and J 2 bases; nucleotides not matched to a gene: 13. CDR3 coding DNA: TGTGCCAGCAGTGTCCGACACTCCCTAGCGGGGGATCAAGAGACCCAGTACTTC. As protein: CASSVRHSLAGDQETQYF.

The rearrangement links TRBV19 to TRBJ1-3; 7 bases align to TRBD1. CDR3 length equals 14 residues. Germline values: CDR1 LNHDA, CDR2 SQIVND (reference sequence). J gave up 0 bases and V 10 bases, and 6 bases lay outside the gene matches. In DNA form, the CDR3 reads TGTGCCACCCGGACAGGCGCCTCTGGAAACACCATATATTTT. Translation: CATRTGASGNTIYF.

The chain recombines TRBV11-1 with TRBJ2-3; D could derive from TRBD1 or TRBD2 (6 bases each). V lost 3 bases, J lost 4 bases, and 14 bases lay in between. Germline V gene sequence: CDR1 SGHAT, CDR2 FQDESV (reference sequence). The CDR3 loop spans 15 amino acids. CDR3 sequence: CASSFIQGRSDTQYF. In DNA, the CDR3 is TGTGCCAGCAGCTTCATCCAGGGGAGGTCAGATACGCAGTATTTT. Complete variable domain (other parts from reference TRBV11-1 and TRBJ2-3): EAEVAQSPRYKITEKSQAVAFWCDPISGHATLYWYRQILGQGPELLVQFQDESVVDDSQLPKDRFSAERLKGVDSTLKIQPAELGDSAMYLCASSFIQGRSDTQYFGPGTRLTVL.

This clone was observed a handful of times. Written as DNA, the CDR3 is TGTGCCAGCAGTTTACCCCACTCCTACGAGCAGTACTTC. This translates into CASSLPHSYEQYF. J is TRBJ2-7 and V is TRBV28, with D unclear. From germline, CDR1 is MDHEN and CDR2 SYDVKM. V shed 2 bases and J shed 0 bases, with 5 bases lying between them. The CDR3 spans 13 residues.

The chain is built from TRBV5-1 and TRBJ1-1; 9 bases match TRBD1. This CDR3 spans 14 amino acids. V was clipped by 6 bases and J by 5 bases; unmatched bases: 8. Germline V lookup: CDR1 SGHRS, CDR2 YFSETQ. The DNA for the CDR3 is TGCGCCAGCAAAGTATTACAGGGGGCAACTGAAGCTTTCTTT. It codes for CASKVLQGATEAFF.

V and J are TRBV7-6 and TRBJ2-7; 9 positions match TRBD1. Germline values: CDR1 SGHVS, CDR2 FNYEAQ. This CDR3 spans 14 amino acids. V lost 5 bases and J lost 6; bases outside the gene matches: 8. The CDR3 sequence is CASSPRDRASEQYF. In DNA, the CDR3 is TGTGCCAGCAGCCCCCGGGACAGGGCGTCCGAGCAGTACTTC.

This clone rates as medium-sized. This chain's CDR3 is CASSQESVTGSYEQYF. CDR3 bases: TGTGCCAGCAGCCAAGAATCGGTGACAGGGTCCTACGAGCAGTACTTC. This chain links TRBV14 with TRBJ2-7, with TRBD1 identical over 7 bases. CDR3 length equals 16 residues. With V trimmed by 0 bases and J by 1 base, 6 bases remained unmatched. The germline CDR1 and CDR2 sequences are SGHDN and FVKESK.

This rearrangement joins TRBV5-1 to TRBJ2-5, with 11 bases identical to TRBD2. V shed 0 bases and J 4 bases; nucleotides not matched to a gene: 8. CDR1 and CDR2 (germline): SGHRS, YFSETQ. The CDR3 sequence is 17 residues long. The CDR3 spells CASSLGLAGGLGETQYF. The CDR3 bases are TGCGCCAGCAGCTTGGGGCTAGCGGGGGGCCTGGGAGAGACCCAGTACTTC.

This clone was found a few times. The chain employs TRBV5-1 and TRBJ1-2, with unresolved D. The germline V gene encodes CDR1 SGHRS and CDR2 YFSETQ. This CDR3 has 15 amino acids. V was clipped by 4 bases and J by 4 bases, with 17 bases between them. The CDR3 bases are TGCGCCAGCAGCCCCTCAGTGAGGGCAGCCTATGGCTACACCTTC. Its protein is CASSPSVRAAYGYTF.

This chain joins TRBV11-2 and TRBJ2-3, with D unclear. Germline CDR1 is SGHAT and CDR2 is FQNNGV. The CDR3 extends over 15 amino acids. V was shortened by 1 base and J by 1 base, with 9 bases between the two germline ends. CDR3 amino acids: CASSLVVVRTDTQYF. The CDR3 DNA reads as TGTGCCAGCAGCTTAGTGGTTGTCCGCACAGATACGCAGTATTTT.

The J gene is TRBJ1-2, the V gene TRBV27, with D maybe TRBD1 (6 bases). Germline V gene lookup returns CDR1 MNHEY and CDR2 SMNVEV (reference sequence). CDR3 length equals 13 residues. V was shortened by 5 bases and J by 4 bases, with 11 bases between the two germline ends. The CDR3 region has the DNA TGTGCCAGCAGTCCTACAGGGATCTATGGCTACACCTTC. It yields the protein CASSPTGIYGYTF.

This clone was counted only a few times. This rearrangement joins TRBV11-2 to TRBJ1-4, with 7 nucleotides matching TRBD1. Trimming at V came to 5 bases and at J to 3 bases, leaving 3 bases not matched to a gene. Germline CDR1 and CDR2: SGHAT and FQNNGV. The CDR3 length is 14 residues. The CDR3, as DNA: TGTGCCAGCAGCCGCGGGACAGCTAATGAAAAACTGTTTTTT. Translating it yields CASSRGTANEKLFF.

The CDR3 DNA reads as TGTGCCAGTAGTCCGCACCGTTATGGCTACACCTTC. It codes for CASSPHRYGYTF. This chain links TRBV19 with TRBJ1-2; D is unresolved. The CDR3 spans 12 residues. Between the trimmed V and J ends, which lost 5 bases and 5 bases, there was a span of 9 bases. Germline V gives CDR1 LNHDA, CDR2 SQIVND (reference sequence).

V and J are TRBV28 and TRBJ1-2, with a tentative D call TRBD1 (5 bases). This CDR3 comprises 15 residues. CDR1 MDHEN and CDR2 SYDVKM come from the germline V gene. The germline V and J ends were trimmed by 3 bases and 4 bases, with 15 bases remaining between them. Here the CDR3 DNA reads TGTGCCAGCAGTTTGGGTGTCAGGGTTTCCTATGGCTACACCTTC. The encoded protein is CASSLGVRVSYGYTF.

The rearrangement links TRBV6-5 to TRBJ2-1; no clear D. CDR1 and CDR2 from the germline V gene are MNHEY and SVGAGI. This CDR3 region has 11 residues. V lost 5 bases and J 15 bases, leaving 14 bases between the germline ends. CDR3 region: CASSESLTLFF. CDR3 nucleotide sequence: TGTGCCAGCAGTGAAAGCTTAACACTGTTCTTC.

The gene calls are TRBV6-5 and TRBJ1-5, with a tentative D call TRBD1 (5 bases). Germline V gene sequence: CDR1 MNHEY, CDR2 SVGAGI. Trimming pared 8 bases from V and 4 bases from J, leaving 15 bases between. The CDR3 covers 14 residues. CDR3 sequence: CASATGGKNQPQHF. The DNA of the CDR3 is TGTGCCAGCGCAACAGGAGGAAAAAATCAGCCCCAGCATTTT.

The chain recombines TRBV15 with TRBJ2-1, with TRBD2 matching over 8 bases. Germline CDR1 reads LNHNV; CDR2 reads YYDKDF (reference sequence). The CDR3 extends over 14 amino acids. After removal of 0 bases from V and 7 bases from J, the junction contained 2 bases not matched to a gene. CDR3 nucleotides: TGTGCCACCAGCAGAGATATAGCGGGGAATGAGCAGTTCTTC. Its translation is CATSRDIAGNEQFF.

The CDR3 coding sequence is TGTGCCAGCAGCTTGAACAGAAAAGAGACCCAGTACTTC. Translated: CASSLNRKETQYF. J is TRBJ2-5 and V is TRBV5-4; no clear D. The ends were cut back, 1 base at V and 3 bases at J, with 7 bases in the middle. The CDR3 extends over 13 amino acids. The germline gives CDR1 SGHNT, CDR2 YYREEE (reference sequence).

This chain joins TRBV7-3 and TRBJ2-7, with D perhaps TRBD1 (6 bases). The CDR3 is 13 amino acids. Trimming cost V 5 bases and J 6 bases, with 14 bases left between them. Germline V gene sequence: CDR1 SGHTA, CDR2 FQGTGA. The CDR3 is CASSRDRLSEQYF. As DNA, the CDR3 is TGTGCCAGCAGCCGAGACAGGCTTAGCGAGCAGTACTTC.